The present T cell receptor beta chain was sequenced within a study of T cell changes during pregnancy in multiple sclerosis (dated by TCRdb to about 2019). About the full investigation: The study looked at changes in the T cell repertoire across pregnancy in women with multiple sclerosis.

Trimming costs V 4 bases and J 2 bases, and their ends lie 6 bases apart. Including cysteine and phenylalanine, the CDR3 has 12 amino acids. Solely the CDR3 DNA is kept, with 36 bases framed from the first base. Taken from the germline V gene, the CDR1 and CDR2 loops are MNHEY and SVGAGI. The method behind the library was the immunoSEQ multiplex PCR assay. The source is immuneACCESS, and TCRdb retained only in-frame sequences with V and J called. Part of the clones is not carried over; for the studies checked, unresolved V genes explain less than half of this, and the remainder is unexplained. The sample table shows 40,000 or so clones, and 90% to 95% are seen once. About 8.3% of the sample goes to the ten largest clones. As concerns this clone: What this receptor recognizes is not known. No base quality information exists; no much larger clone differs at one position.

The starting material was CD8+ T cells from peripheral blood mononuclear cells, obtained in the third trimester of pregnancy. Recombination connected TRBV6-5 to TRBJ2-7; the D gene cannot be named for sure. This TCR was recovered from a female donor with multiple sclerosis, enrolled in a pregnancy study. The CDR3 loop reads CASSLQTYEQYF. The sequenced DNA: TGTGCCAGCAGTTTGCAGACCTACGAGCAGTACTTC.